This TCR beta chain was obtained from a study of T-cell reconstitution after alpha-beta-depleted transplantation in children. Unique molecular identifiers were incorporated when the TCRbeta library was constructed. TCRdb redid the calling of the PCR reads with MiXCR, one entry per CDR3 protein. The data contain nearly 550,000 distinct CDR3 sequences, around 17% of them singletons. This CDR3 has 12 residues. The V end was cut by 3 bases, the J end by 7 bases, with 10 bases between. Germline V gives CDR1 DFQATT, CDR2 SNEGSKA (reference sequence). V is TRBV20-1 and J is TRBJ2-1, with D unresolved. The origin of this receptor is a human donor who donated a stem cell graft to a child with acute lymphoblastic leukemia. The specimen was PBMCs from the stem cell graft donor, collected from the stem cell graft. CDR3 region: CSASGLVNEQFF. DNA for the CDR3: TGCAGTGCTAGTGGGCTTGTAAATGAGCAGTTCTTC.